The clone carrying this T cell receptor (beta chain) has more than one count but fewer than ten. As originally analysed: Nucleated cell counts were estimated from reference gene primer amplification. The method was immunoSEQ multiplex PCR; TCRdb's version includes in-frame clones alone and lacks a portion of them. Clonal size and the V and J genes are those of that table, whereas D and trimming came from the DNA. The table lists more than 60,000 clones, roughly 90% of them singletons, with about 15% in the top ten. CDR1 and CDR2 (germline): MNHEY, SVGEGT. This CDR3 region has 16 residues. The ends were cut back, 5 bases at V and 7 bases at J, with 21 bases in the middle. The data originate from a study of blood T cell repertoires in COVID-19.

The rearrangement uses TRBV6-2 or TRBV6-3 and TRBJ1-5; possibly TRBD1 for D (6 bases). The sample was peripheral blood. The sequence was obtained from a woman older than 75 with active or convalescent COVID-19. The CDR3 nucleotides read TGTGCCAGCAGTGGGATCCGGCCCGGGGGGGCGCAGCCCCAGCATTTT. As protein: CASSGIRPGGAQPQHF.